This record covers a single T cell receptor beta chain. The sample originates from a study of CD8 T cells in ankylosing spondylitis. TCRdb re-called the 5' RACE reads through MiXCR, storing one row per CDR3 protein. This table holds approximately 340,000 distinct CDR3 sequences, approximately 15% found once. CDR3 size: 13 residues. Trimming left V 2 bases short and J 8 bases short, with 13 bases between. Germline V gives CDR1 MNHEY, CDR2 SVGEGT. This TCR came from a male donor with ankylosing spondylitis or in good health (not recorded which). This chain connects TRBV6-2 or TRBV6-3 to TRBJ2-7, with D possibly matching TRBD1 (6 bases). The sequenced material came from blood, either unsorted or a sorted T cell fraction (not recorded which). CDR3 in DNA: TGTGCCAGCAGTTACCCCCAGGGGAACAAGCAGTACTTC. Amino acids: CASSYPQGNKQYF.